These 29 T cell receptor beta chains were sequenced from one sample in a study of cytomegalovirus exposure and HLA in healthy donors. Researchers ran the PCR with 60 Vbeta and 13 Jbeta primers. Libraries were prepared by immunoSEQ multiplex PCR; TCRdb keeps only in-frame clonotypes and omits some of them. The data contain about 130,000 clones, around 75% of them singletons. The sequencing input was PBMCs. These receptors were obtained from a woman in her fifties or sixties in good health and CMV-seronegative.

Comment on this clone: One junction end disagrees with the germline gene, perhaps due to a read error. The CDR3 reads CASSPGLAGGSLSSEQYF. In DNA, the CDR3 is TGTGCCAGCAGCCCAGGACTAGCGGGAGGAAGCCTCTCCTCCGAGCAGTACTTC. The gene calls are TRBV7-8 and TRBJ2-5; 14 bases fit TRBD2. The DNA matches TRBJ2-7 better at its end, which makes the J call doubtful. CDR1 is SGHVS and CDR2 is FQNEAQ in the germline V gene. CDR3 size: 18 residues.

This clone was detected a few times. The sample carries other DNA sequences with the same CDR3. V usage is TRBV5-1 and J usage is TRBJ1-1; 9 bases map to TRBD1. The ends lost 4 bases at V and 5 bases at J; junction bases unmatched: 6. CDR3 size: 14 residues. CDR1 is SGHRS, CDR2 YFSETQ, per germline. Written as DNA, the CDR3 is TGCGCCAGCAGCCTGACCGACAGGGGGACTGAAGCTTTCTTT. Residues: CASSLTDRGTEAFF.

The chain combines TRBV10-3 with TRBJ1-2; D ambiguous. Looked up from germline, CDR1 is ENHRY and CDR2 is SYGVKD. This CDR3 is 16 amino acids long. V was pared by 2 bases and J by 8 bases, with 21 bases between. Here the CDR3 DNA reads TGTGCCATCAGTGAGGAGGTTCTGGGTTTAATTGCGGGCTACACCTTC. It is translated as CAISEEVLGLIAGYTF.

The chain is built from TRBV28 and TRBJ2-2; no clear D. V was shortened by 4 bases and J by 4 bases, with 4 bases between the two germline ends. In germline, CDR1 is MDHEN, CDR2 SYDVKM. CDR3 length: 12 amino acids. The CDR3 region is CASSSSTGELFF. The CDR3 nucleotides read TGTGCCAGCAGTTCGAGCACCGGGGAGCTGTTTTTT.

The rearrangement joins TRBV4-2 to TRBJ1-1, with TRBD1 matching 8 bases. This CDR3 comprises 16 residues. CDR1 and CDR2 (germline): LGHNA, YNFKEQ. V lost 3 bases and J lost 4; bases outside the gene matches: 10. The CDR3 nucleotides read TGTGCCAGCAGCCAGACCACGGACAGGGCCGGCACTGAAGCTTTCTTT. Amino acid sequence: CASSQTTDRAGTEAFF.

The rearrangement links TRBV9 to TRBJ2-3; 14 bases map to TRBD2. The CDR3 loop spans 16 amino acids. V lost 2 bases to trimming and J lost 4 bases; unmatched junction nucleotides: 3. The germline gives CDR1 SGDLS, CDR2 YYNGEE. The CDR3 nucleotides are TGTGCCAGCAGCGTTCGGGGACTAGCGGGAGCAGATACGCAGTATTTT. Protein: CASSVRGLAGADTQYF.

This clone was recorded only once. CDR3 residues: CSVASGSGANVLTF. CDR3 bases: TGCAGCGTTGCCTCAGGCTCCGGGGCCAACGTCCTGACTTTC. This rearrangement joins TRBV29-1 to TRBJ2-6; unclear D gene. CDR1 and CDR2 (germline): SQVTM, ANQGSEA. V was clipped by 4 bases and J by 4 bases, with 11 bases between them. The CDR3 length is 14 residues. The full variable domain, in which reference TRBV29-1 and TRBJ2-6 provide the parts outside the CDR3, is SAVISQKPSRDICQRGTSLTIQCQVDSQVTMMFWYRQQPGQSLTLIATANQGSEATYESGFVIDKFPISRPNLTFSTLTVSNMSPEDSSIYLCSVASGSGANVLTFGAGSRLTVL.

The CDR3 spells CASRLGTGSASEHF. CDR3 DNA: TGTGCCAGCAGATTGGGGACCGGGAGTGCCTCTGAGCATTTT. The rearrangement uses TRBV28 and TRBJ1-5, with TRBD1 as a possible D gene (5 bases). This CDR3 has 14 residues. The V end was cut by 6 bases, the J end by 14 bases, with 23 bases between. Germline CDR1 and CDR2: MDHEN and SYDVKM.

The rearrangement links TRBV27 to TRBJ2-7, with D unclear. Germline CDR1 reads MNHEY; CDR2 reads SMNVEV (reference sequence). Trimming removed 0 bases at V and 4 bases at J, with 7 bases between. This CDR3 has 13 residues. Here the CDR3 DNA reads TGTGCCAGCAGTTTATCGATGAGTTACGAGCAGTACTTC. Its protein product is CASSLSMSYEQYF.

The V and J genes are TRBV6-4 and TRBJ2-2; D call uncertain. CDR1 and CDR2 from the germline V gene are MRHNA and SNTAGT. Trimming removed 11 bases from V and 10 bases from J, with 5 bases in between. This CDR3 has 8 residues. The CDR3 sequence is CARAELFF. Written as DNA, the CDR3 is TGTGCCCGAGCGGAGCTGTTTTTT.

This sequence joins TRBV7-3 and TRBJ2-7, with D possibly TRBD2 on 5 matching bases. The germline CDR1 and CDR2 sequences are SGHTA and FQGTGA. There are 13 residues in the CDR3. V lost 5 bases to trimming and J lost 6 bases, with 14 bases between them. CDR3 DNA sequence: TGTGCCAGCAGCCCGAGGGATGGCGGCGAGCAGTACTTC. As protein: CASSPRDGGEQYF. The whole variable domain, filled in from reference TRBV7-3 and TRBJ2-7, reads GAGVSQTPSNKVTEKGKYVELRCDPISGHTALYWYRQSLGQGPEFLIYFQGTGAADDSGLPNDRFFAVRPEGSVSTLKIQRTERGDSAVYLCASSPRDGGEQYFGPGTRLTVT.

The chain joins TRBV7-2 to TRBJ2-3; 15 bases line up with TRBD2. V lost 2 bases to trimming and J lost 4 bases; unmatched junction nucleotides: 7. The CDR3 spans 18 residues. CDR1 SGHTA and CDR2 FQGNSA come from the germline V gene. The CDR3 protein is CASSLSGLAGGPSDTQYF. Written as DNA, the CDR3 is TGTGCCAGCAGCTTAAGCGGACTAGCGGGAGGGCCCTCAGATACGCAGTATTTT.

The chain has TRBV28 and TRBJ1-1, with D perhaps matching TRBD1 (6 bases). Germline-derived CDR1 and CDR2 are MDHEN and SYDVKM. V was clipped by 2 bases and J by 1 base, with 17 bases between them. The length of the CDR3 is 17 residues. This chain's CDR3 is CASSLPQGSWRNTEAFF. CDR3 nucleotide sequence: TGTGCCAGCAGTTTACCGCAGGGGAGTTGGAGGAACACTGAAGCTTTCTTT. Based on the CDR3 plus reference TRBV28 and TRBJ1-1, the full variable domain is DVKVTQSSRYLVKRTGEKVFLECVQDMDHENMFWYRQDPGLGLRLIYFSYDVKMKEKGDIPEGYSVSREKKERFSLILESASTNQTSMYLCASSLPQGSWRNTEAFFGQGTRLTVV.

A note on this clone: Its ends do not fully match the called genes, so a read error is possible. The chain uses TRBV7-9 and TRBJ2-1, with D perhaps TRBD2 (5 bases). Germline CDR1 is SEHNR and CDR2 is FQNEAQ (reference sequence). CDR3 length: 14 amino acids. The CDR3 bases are TGTTCCAGCAGCTTGTCGACTACCTACAATGAGCAGTTCTTC. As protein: CSSSLSTTYNEQFF.

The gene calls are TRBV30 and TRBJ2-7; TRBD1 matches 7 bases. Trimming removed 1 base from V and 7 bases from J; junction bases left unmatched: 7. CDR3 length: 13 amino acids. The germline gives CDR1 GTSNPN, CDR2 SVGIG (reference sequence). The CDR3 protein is CAWSGPTGLEQYF. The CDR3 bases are TGTGCCTGGAGTGGCCCGACAGGGCTTGAGCAGTACTTC.

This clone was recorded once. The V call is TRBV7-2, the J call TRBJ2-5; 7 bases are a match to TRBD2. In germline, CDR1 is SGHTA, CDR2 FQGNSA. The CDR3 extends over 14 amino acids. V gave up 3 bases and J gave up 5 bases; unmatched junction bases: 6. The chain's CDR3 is CASSFAGARETQYF. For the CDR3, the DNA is TGTGCCAGCAGCTTCGCGGGAGCAAGGGAGACCCAGTACTTC.

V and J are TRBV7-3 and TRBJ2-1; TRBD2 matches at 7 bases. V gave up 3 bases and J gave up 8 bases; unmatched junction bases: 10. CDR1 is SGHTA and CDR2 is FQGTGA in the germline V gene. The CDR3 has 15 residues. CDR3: CASSLDGGSKYEQFF. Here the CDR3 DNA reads TGTGCCAGCAGCTTGGATGGCGGGAGTAAATATGAGCAGTTCTTC.

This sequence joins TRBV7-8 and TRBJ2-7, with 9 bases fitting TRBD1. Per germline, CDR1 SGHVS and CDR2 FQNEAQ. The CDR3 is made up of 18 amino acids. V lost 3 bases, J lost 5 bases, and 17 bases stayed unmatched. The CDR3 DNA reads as TGTGCCAGCAGCTTGCCATTTTCCGGGACAGGGACCAGGGACGAGCAGTACTTC. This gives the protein CASSLPFSGTGTRDEQYF.

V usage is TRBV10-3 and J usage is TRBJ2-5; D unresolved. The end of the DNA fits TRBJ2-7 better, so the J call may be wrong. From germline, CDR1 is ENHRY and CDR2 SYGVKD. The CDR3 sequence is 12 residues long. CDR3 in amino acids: CAISAGSYEQYF. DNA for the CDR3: TGTGCCATCAGTGCCGGGTCCTACGAGCAGTACTTC.

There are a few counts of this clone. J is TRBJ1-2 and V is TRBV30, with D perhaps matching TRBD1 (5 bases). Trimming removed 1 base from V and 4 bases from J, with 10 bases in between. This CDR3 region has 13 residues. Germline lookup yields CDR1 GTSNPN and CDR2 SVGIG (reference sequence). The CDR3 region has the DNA TGTGCCTGGAGTGAGGGGCAGCTCTATGGCTACACCTTC. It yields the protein CAWSEGQLYGYTF.

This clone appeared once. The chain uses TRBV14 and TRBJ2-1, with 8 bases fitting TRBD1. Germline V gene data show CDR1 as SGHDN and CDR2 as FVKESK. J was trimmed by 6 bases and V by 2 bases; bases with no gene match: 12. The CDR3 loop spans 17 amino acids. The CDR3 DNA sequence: TGTGCCAGCAGCCAATGGGTATCGACAGGGGAAGGCAATGAGCAGTTCTTC. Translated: CASSQWVSTGEGNEQFF. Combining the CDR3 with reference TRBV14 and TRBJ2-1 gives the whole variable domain EAGVTQFPSHSVIEKGQTVTLRCDPISGHDNLYWYRRVMGKEIKFLLHFVKESKQDESGMPNNRFLAERTGGTYSTLKVQPAELEDSGVYFCASSQWVSTGEGNEQFFGPGTRLTVL.

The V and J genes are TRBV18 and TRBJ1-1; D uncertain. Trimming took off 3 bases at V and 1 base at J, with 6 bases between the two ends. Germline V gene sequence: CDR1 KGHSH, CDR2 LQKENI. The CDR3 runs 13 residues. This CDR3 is CASSPRQNTEAFF. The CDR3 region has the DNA TGTGCCAGCTCACCCAGACAGAACACTGAAGCTTTCTTT.

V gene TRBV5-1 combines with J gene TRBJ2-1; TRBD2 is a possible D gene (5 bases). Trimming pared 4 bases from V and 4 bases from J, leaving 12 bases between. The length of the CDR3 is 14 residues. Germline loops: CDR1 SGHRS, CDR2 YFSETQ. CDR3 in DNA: TGCGCCAGCAGCAAGCGGAAAAAGTACAATGAGCAGTTCTTC. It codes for CASSKRKKYNEQFF.

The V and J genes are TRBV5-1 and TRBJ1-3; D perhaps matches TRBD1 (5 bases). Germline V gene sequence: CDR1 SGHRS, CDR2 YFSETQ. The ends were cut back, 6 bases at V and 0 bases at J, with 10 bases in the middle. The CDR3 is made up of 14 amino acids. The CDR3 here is CASTETDSGNTIYF. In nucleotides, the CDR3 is TGCGCCAGCACCGAGACAGACTCTGGAAACACCATATATTTT.

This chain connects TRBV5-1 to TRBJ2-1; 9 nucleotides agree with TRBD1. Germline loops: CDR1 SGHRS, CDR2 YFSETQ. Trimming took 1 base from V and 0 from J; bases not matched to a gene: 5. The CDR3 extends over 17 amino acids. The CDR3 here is CASSLTTGQGSYNEQFF. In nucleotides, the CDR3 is TGCGCCAGCAGCTTGACTACGGGACAGGGCTCCTACAATGAGCAGTTCTTC.

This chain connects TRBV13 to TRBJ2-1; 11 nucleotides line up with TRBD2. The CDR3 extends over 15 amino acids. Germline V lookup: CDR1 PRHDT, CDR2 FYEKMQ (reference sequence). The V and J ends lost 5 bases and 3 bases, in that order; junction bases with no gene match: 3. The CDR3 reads CASSEGTSGYNEQFF. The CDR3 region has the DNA TGTGCCAGCAGCGAAGGGACTAGCGGCTACAATGAGCAGTTCTTC.

The CDR3 coding sequence is TGTGCCAGCAGTGCGTTCCCAGATACGCAGTATTTT. This codes for CASSAFPDTQYF. The gene calls are TRBV6-1 and TRBJ2-3; D is undetermined. Looked up from germline, CDR1 is MNHNS and CDR2 is SASEGT. V gave up 4 bases and J gave up 4 bases, with 6 bases separating them. This CDR3 has 12 residues.

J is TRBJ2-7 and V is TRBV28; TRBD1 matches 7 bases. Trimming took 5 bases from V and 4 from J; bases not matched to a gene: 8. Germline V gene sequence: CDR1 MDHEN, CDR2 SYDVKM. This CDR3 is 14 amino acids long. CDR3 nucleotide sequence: TGTGCCAGCAGTATTCCGGGACAGTGGTACGAGCAGTACTTC. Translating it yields CASSIPGQWYEQYF.

The CDR3 loop is CASSSSDISVFF. CDR3 coding DNA: TGTGCCAGCAGCTCCTCGGACATCTCGGTTTTCTTT. The chain links TRBV7-3 to TRBJ1-1; a weak D match, TRBD1 (5 bases). From germline, CDR1 is SGHTA and CDR2 FQGTGA. The V end lost 4 bases, the J end lost 13 bases, and 16 bases lay between the germline ends. The CDR3 sequence is 12 residues long.